The next 16 T cell receptor beta chains were all read from a single sample in a study of blood T cells in healthy people across ages. The authors ran a second PCR of about 6 to 11 cycles using a sample-barcoded 5' primer and a J-beta primer mix. TCRdb re-derived calls from the 5' RACE reads in MiXCR, one entry per CDR3 protein. The table has some 900,000 distinct CDR3 sequences, around 49% seen once; the top ten hold about an eighth. The material sequenced was blood. These receptors all stem from a man between 25 and 39 years old in good health.

Turning to this clonotype: Germline is not matched at one junction end, which may reflect a read error. The rearrangement links TRBV3-1 to TRBJ2-3; the D is unclear. The CDR3 spans 18 residues. Germline V gene sequence: CDR1 LGHDT, CDR2 YNNKEL (reference sequence). Here the CDR3 reads CASSRTSASSRVTATQYF. CDR3 bases: TGTGCCAGCAGCCGAACGTCCGCGAGTTCCAGAGTCACAGCTACGCAGTATTTT.

The J gene is TRBJ1-4, the V gene TRBV5-1; D is perhaps TRBD1 (5 bases). V lost 4 bases and J 0 bases, leaving 13 bases between the germline ends. The germline CDR1 and CDR2 sequences are SGHRS and YFSETQ. The CDR3 contains 16 residues. CDR3 in amino acids: CASSPYGTATNEKLFF. The DNA for the CDR3 is TGCGCCAGCAGCCCGTACGGGACGGCAACTAATGAAAAACTGTTTTTT.

The sample holds a few counts of this clonotype. J is TRBJ2-2 and V is TRBV4-3; 10 nucleotides line up with TRBD2. Trimming cost V 0 bases and J 0 bases; bases outside gene matches: 1. The CDR3 runs 17 residues. Germline V CDR1 and CDR2: LGHNA, YSLEER. This CDR3 is CASSQDLAGANTGELFF. CDR3 DNA sequence: TGCGCCAGCAGCCAAGATCTAGCGGGGGCGAACACCGGGGAGCTGTTTTTT.

The chain couples TRBV20-1 to TRBJ2-1; D might be TRBD2 (6 bases). V lost 3 bases, J lost 6 bases, and 9 bases lay in between. Germline lookup yields CDR1 DFQATT and CDR2 SNEGSKA (reference sequence). This CDR3 is 12 amino acids long. The DNA for the CDR3 is TGCAGTGCTAGCCAGCGGGCCAATGAGCAGTTCTTC. Encoded protein: CSASQRANEQFF.

This chain's CDR3 is CATTGQGSYEQYF. The CDR3, as DNA: TGTGCCACCACAGGACAGGGCTCCTACGAGCAGTACTTC. The chain recombines TRBV27 with TRBJ2-7, with 8 nucleotides matching TRBD1. CDR3 length: 13 residues. CDR1 and CDR2 from the germline V gene are MNHEY and SMNVEV (reference sequence). Trimming at V came to 10 bases and at J to 0 bases, leaving 5 bases not matched to a gene.

This rearrangement joins TRBV20-1 to TRBJ2-6; D remains ambiguous. This CDR3 spans 13 amino acids. V lost 1 base, J lost 2 bases, and 3 bases lay in between. Germline V gene sequence: CDR1 DFQATT, CDR2 SNEGSKA (reference sequence). The CDR3 reads CSARAPGANVLTF. The CDR3 DNA sequence: TGCAGTGCTAGAGCTCCTGGGGCCAACGTCCTGACTTTC.

The table lists this clonotype with a count of one. The V call is TRBV29-1, the J call TRBJ1-5; D call uncertain. Between the trimmed V and J ends, which lost 7 bases and 0 bases, there was a span of 13 bases. The germline V gene has CDR1 SQVTM and CDR2 ANQGSEA. CDR3 size: 14 residues. CDR3 sequence: CSASLVSSNQPQHF. The CDR3 DNA follows: TGCAGCGCCTCCCTAGTTAGTAGCAATCAGCCCCAGCATTTT. The variable domain in full, with the rest retrieved from reference TRBV29-1 and TRBJ1-5, is SAVISQKPSRDICQRGTSLTIQCQVDSQVTMMFWYRQQPGQSLTLIATANQGSEATYESGFVIDKFPISRPNLTFSTLTVSNMSPEDSSIYLCSASLVSSNQPQHFGDGTRLSIL.

This chain joins TRBV5-1 and TRBJ2-7; the match to TRBD2 covers 9 bases. CDR1 is SGHRS and CDR2 is YFSETQ in the germline V gene. The CDR3 is 15 residues long. V lost 3 bases to trimming and J lost 0 bases; unmatched junction nucleotides: 4. For the CDR3, the DNA is TGCGCCAGCAGCTCACTAGCGGGTCTCTCCTACGAGCAGTACTTC. Protein sequence: CASSSLAGLSYEQYF.

This clonotype turned up a few times. The chain has TRBV4-1 and TRBJ2-7; TRBD1 matches at 7 bases. This CDR3 has 16 amino acids. J lost 10 bases, V lost 0 bases, and 15 bases had no gene match. Germline V gene data show CDR1 as MGHRA and CDR2 as YSYEKL. The CDR3 nucleotides read TGCGCCAGCAGCCAAGACCGTGGGACAGACTTCAACACCCAGTACTTC. As protein: CASSQDRGTDFNTQYF.

V is TRBV7-9 and J is TRBJ2-3; 9 bases line up with TRBD1. The CDR3 extends over 16 amino acids. V lost 8 bases, J lost 5 bases, and 14 bases stayed unmatched. Germline assignment: CDR1 SEHNR and CDR2 FQNEAQ (reference sequence). CDR3 sequence: CASGPLPGQGGDTQYF. CDR3 nucleotides: TGTGCCAGCGGCCCACTCCCGGGACAGGGTGGAGATACGCAGTATTTT. Full variable domain (remainder filled in from reference TRBV7-9 and TRBJ2-3): DTGVSQNPRHKITKRGQNVTFRCDPISEHNRLYWYRQTLGQGPEFLTYFQNEAQLEKSRLLSDRFSAERPKGSFSTLEIQRTEQGDSAMYLCASGPLPGQGGDTQYFGPGTRLTVL.

This clonotype showed up just a few times. The V call is TRBV12-3 or TRBV12-4, the J call TRBJ2-5; no clear D. The V gene lost 3 bases and the J gene lost 4 bases, with 15 bases spanning the gap. The CDR3 extends over 15 amino acids. The CDR3 is CASSLVPGIGETQYF. For the CDR3, the DNA is TGTGCCAGCAGTTTGGTTCCGGGTATTGGAGAGACCCAGTACTTC.

This rearrangement joins TRBV6-6 to TRBJ2-5; D possibly corresponds to TRBD1 (6 bases). The V end lost 5 bases, the J end lost 3 bases, and 16 bases lay between the germline ends. CDR1 is MNHNY, CDR2 SVGAGI, per germline (reference sequence). There are 15 residues in the CDR3. CDR3 protein: CASSTFPGVEETQYF. CDR3 DNA sequence: TGTGCCAGCAGTACGTTTCCAGGGGTAGAAGAGACCCAGTACTTC.

V usage is TRBV12-3 or TRBV12-4 and J usage is TRBJ2-1, with 8 positions matching TRBD2. This CDR3 spans 14 amino acids. With 6 bases clipped from V and 10 bases from J, the junction kept 11 bases outside the gene matches. The CDR3 sequence: CASSLAGSLREQFF. CDR3 in DNA: TGTGCCAGCAGCCTAGCGGGCTCCCTGCGAGAGCAGTTCTTC.

This chain joins TRBV27 and TRBJ1-2, with D possibly matching TRBD1 (5 bases). The length of the CDR3 is 15 residues. V shed 3 bases and J shed 3 bases, with 14 bases lying between them. In germline, CDR1 is MNHEY, CDR2 SMNVEV (reference sequence). In DNA form, the CDR3 reads TGTGCCAGCAGTTTGGGGGGTGGGTCCCACTATGGCTACACCTTC. Amino acids: CASSLGGGSHYGYTF.

V and J are TRBV20-1 and TRBJ1-5, with 7 bases that match TRBD1. CDR3 length: 12 residues. Germline values: CDR1 DFQATT, CDR2 SNEGSKA (reference sequence). The ends lost 6 bases at V and 7 bases at J; junction bases unmatched: 6. Here the CDR3 reads CSAGDRRQPQHF. CDR3 nucleotides: TGCAGTGCCGGGGACAGAAGGCAGCCCCAGCATTTT.

This clonotype was seen just once. The V gene is TRBV11-2, the J gene TRBJ2-7; 8 positions match TRBD2. The closer fit of TRBJ2-5 to the DNA end suggests the J call may be wrong. The CDR3 length is 16 residues. CDR1 SGHAT and CDR2 FQNNGV come from the germline V gene. The CDR3 coding sequence is TGTGCCAGCAGCCGTCCGGGCCGAGCGGGAGAAGAGACCCAGTACTTC. Translating gives CASSRPGRAGEETQYF.